This T cell receptor beta chain was captured in a study of blood T cell repertoires in COVID-19. In the original workflow: Amplified reference gene primers provided the basis for estimating nucleated cell counts. The repertoire was sequenced with immunoSEQ multiplex PCR; TCRdb's copy has only in-frame clones and lacks some. For V, J and clone size, that table is used; D and trimming come from the DNA. Of about 180,000 clones in the sample, 80% to 90% were seen once. This TCR was sampled from a man between 65 and 85 years old with active or convalescent COVID-19. Sample: peripheral blood.

In DNA, the CDR3 is TGCGCCAGCAGCCAACGACTAGCGGGAGTAGACAATGAGCAGTTCTTC. Amino acid sequence: CASSQRLAGVDNEQFF. J is TRBJ2-1 and V is TRBV4-3; TRBD2 matches at 12 bases. V was pared by 2 bases and J by 5 bases, with 4 bases of the junction left unmatched. CDR1 is LGHNA, CDR2 YSLEER, per germline. The CDR3 consists of 16 residues.